The 17 T cell receptor beta chains below were found in one sample sequenced in a study of blood T cell repertoires in COVID-19 (TCRdb year 2020). The library was made by the immunoSEQ multiplex PCR assay. The table comes from immuneACCESS by way of TCRdb, which keeps in-frame sequences with V and J called. Part of the clones is missing from these tables; in studies checked, under half for an unresolved V gene and the rest for unknown reasons. The table for this sample lists 73,000 or so clones; 65% to 90% of them were counted only once. The ten largest make up about 6% of the sample. Sequenced sample: peripheral blood. These receptors originate from a woman aged 60-75 years with acute or convalescent COVID-19.

This clone was seen only once. The chain carries TRBV19 and TRBJ2-3, with 7 bases that match TRBD1. The J segment lost 6 bases and the V segment lost 9 bases, leaving 12 bases of the junction unmatched. The CDR3 spans 14 residues. Germline-derived CDR1 and CDR2 are LNHDA and SQIVND (reference sequence). CDR3 nucleotide sequence: TGTGCCAGCAACAAAGAGGGGGCTTGGGATACGCAGTATTTT. Translation gives CASNKEGAWDTQYF.

This clone has more than one count but fewer than ten. The chain has TRBV6-5 and TRBJ2-7, with D possibly being TRBD2 (5 bases). This CDR3 spans 13 amino acids. Germline V gives CDR1 MNHEY, CDR2 SVGAGI. Between the trimmed V and J ends, which lost 8 bases and 1 base, there was a span of 12 bases. CDR3 sequence reads: CASGRGISYEQYF. CDR3 nucleotides: TGTGCCAGCGGCCGGGGAATTTCCTACGAGCAGTACTTC.

The chain joins TRBV30 to TRBJ1-2, with D tentatively TRBD1 (5 bases). CDR1 and CDR2 (germline): GTSNPN, SVGIG (reference sequence). This CDR3 is 13 amino acids long. The V gene lost 2 bases and the J gene lost 2 bases, with 9 bases spanning the gap. CDR3 bases: TGTGCCTGGAGTCATGCAGGGAACTATGGCTACACCTTC. As protein: CAWSHAGNYGYTF.

The chain recombines TRBV4-1 with TRBJ1-3, with D possibly TRBD1 on 6 matching bases. The germline V gene has CDR1 MGHRA and CDR2 YSYEKL. Trimming took 5 bases from V and 4 from J, leaving 21 bases between them. The CDR3 extends over 17 amino acids. The CDR3 DNA reads TGCGCCAGCAGCAACAGAGACGGACAGTTTTCGGGAAACACCATATATTTT. The encoded protein is CASSNRDGQFSGNTIYF.

This clone occurred once. This chain connects TRBV6-2 or TRBV6-3 to TRBJ1-3; tentative D call: TRBD1 (6 bases). CDR1 is MNHEY, CDR2 SVGEGT, per germline. Trimming stripped 5 bases from V and 0 bases from J, with 14 bases between. This CDR3 is 16 amino acids long. The CDR3 region is CASSPRGPFSGNTIYF. Here the CDR3 DNA reads TGTGCCAGCAGTCCCAGGGGTCCCTTCTCTGGAAACACCATATATTTT.

This chain links TRBV6-5 with TRBJ1-4; D ambiguous. The CDR3 has 11 residues. Germline CDR1 reads MNHEY; CDR2 reads SVGAGI. The V end lost 2 bases, the J end lost 14 bases, and 9 bases lay between the germline ends. The CDR3 DNA reads TGTGCCAGCAGTTACCGAGTCGAGCTGTTTTTT. Amino acids: CASSYRVELFF.

The genes are TRBV15 and TRBJ1-6; D may be TRBD1 (6 bases). Germline loops: CDR1 LNHNV, CDR2 YYDKDF (reference sequence). Trimming stripped 5 bases from V and 8 bases from J, with 16 bases between. The CDR3 runs to 15 residues. As DNA, the CDR3 is TGTGCCACCAGCCCCCAGGGGACCGCTGATTCACCCCTCCACTTT. Its protein is CATSPQGTADSPLHF.

The chain joins TRBV7-2 to TRBJ1-2; 8 bases are a match to TRBD1. This CDR3 has 16 amino acids. Trimming took 5 bases from V and 5 from J; bases not matched to a gene: 13. Germline-derived CDR1 and CDR2 are SGHTA and FQGNSA. The CDR3 DNA sequence: TGTGCCAGCAGCCTAACTCCGGGACAGGACACGTATGGCTACACCTTC. This sequence encodes CASSLTPGQDTYGYTF.

J is TRBJ2-3 and V is TRBV9, with D tentatively TRBD2 (6 bases). Germline CDR1 and CDR2: SGDLS and YYNGEE. The CDR3 runs to 13 residues. Trimming took 2 bases from V and 4 from J, leaving 8 bases between them. The CDR3 DNA reads as TGTGCCAGCAGCGTCATAGCGGCAGATACGCAGTATTTT. It is translated as CASSVIAADTQYF. The variable domain in full, completed from reference TRBV9 and TRBJ2-3, reads DSGVTQTPKHLITATGQRVTLRCSPRSGDLSVYWYQQSLDQGLQFLIQYYNGEERAKGNILERFSAQQFPDLHSELNLSSLELGDSALYFCASSVIAADTQYFGPGTRLTVL.

The chain has TRBV5-4 and TRBJ1-1; no definite D call. The CDR3 is 15 amino acids. Trimming stripped 7 bases from V and 0 bases from J, with 16 bases between. Germline assignment: CDR1 SGHNT and CDR2 YYREEE (reference sequence). In DNA, the CDR3 is TGTGCCAGCTCCTACCTCGGGATTCTGAACACTGAAGCTTTCTTT. Protein sequence: CASSYLGILNTEAFF.

This rearrangement joins TRBV6-5 to TRBJ1-1, with D possibly TRBD1 on 6 matching bases. The CDR3 length is 14 residues. CDR1 MNHEY and CDR2 SVGAGI come from the germline V gene. V was cut by 7 bases and J by 0 bases, with 12 bases left in between. CDR3 sequence: CASTIGGMNTEAFF. CDR3 nucleotide sequence: TGTGCCAGCACTATAGGGGGAATGAACACTGAAGCTTTCTTT.

CDR3 loop: CASDRGQGQETQYF. The CDR3 DNA follows: TGTGCCAGCGACCGTGGACAGGGACAAGAGACCCAGTACTTC. The chain uses TRBV6-5 and TRBJ2-5, with 8 bases matching TRBD1. This CDR3 is built from 14 residues. Germline CDR1 reads MNHEY; CDR2 reads SVGAGI. J lost 2 bases, V lost 8 bases, and 7 bases had no gene match.

The chain combines TRBV6-1 with TRBJ1-4; 10 bases fit TRBD1. CDR3 length: 15 amino acids. The germline gives CDR1 MNHNS, CDR2 SASEGT. The V and J ends lost 1 base and 5 bases, in that order; junction bases with no gene match: 1. CDR3 sequence: CASSEGDRGNEKLFF. In DNA, the CDR3 is TGTGCCAGCAGTGAAGGGGACAGGGGAAATGAAAAACTGTTTTTT.

The genes are TRBV27 and TRBJ2-3, with no clear D. The CDR3 is 15 residues long. Germline V gives CDR1 MNHEY, CDR2 SMNVEV (reference sequence). The V gene lost 0 bases and the J gene lost 0 bases, with 7 bases spanning the gap. The DNA of the CDR3 is TGTGCCAGCAGTTTATCTAGCCCTAGCACAGATACGCAGTATTTT. This gives the protein CASSLSSPSTDTQYF.

The V and J genes are TRBV11-2 and TRBJ2-7; D perhaps matches TRBD2 (6 bases). CDR1 is SGHAT and CDR2 is FQNNGV in the germline V gene. The CDR3 has 12 residues. The V and J ends lost 8 bases and 6 bases respectively, with 14 bases between them. The CDR3: CASSTLGGEQYF. The CDR3 bases are TGTGCCAGCTCCACCCTCGGGGGCGAGCAGTACTTC. Filled out from reference TRBV11-2 and TRBJ2-7, the complete variable domain reads EAGVAQSPRYKIIEKRQSVAFWCNPISGHATLYWYQQILGQGPKLLIQFQNNGVVDDSQLPKDRFSAERLKGVDSTLKIQPAKLEDSAVYLCASSTLGGEQYFGPGTRLTVT.

The V and J genes are TRBV3-1 (or the pseudogene TRBV3-2) and TRBJ1-5, with a weak D call TRBD1 (6 bases). V was clipped by 0 bases and J by 4 bases, with 16 bases between them. Germline lookup yields CDR1 LGHDT and CDR2 YNNKEL (reference sequence). The CDR3 is 17 amino acids. The CDR3 nucleotides read TGTGCCAGCAGCCAAGATCTGCCCAGGGGATCTAATCAGCCCCAGCATTTT. Its translation is CASSQDLPRGSNQPQHF.

This clone was seen a handful of times. This chain connects TRBV19 to TRBJ2-7; D possibly corresponds to TRBD2 (6 bases). Germline lookup yields CDR1 LNHDA and CDR2 SQIVND (reference sequence). V was shortened by 1 base and J by 1 base, with 8 bases between the two germline ends. The CDR3 is 14 amino acids. The CDR3 loop is CASSIVGTSYEQYF. CDR3 coding DNA: TGTGCCAGTAGTATAGTCGGGACTTCCTACGAGCAGTACTTC.